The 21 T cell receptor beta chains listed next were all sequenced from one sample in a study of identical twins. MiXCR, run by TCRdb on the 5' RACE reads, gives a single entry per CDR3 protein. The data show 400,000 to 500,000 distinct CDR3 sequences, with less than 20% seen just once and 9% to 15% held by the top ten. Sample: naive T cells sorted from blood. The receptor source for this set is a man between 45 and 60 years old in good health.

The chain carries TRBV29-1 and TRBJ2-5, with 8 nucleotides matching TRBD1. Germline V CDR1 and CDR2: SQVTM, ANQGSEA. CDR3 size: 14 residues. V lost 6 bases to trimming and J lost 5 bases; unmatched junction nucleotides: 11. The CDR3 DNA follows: TGCAGCGTGTTACAGGGGGGCGGGTTGGAGACCCAGTACTTC. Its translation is CSVLQGGGLETQYF.

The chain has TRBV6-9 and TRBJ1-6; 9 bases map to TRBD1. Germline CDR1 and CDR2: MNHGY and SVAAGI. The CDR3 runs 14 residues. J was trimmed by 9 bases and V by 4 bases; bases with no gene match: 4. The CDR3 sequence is CASSSGQGSSPLHF. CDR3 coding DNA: TGTGCCAGCAGTTCCGGACAGGGGTCTTCACCCCTCCACTTT.

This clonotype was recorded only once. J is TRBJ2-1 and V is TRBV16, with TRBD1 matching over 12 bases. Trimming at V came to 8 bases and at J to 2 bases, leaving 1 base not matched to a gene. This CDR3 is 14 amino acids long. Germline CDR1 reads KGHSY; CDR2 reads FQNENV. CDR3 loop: CASGDRGPYNEQFF. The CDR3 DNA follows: TGTGCCAGCGGGGACAGGGGGCCCTACAATGAGCAGTTCTTC.

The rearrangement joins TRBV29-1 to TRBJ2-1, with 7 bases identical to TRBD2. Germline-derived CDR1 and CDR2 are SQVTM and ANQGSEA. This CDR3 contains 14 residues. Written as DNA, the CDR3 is TGCGGCGGTCTAATTCCGGGACTACTCAATGAGCAGTTCTTC. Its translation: CGGLIPGLLNEQFF.

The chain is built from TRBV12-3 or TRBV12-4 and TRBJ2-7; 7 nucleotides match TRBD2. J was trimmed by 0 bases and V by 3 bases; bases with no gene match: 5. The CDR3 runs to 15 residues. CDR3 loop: CASSLGLSGSYEQYF. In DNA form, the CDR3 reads TGTGCCAGCAGTTTGGGACTATCGGGCTCCTACGAGCAGTACTTC.

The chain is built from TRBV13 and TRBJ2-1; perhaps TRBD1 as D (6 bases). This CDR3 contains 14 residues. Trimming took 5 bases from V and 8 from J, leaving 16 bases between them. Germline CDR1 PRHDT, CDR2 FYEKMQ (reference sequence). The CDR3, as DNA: TGTGCCAGCAGCCGCTGGGACAACTGGGATGAGCAGTTCTTC. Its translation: CASSRWDNWDEQFF.

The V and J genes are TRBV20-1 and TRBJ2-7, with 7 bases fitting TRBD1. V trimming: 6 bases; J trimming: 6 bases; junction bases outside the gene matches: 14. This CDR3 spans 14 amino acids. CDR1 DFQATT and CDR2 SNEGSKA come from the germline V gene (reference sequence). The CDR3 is CSAKRTGGLGEQYF. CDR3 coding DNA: TGCAGTGCAAAACGGACAGGCGGTCTAGGCGAGCAGTACTTC.

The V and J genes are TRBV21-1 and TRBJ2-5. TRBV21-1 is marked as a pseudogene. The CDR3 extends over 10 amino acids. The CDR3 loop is CASREWTQYF. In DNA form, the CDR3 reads TGTGCCAGCCGCGAGTGGACCCAGTACTTC.

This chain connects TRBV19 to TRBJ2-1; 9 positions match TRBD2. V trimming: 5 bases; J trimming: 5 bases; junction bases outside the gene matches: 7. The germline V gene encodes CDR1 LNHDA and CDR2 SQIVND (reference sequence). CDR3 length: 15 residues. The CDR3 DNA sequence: TGTGCCAGTAGTGATGGTAGCGGGAGCAACAATGAGCAGTTCTTC. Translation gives CASSDGSGSNNEQFF.

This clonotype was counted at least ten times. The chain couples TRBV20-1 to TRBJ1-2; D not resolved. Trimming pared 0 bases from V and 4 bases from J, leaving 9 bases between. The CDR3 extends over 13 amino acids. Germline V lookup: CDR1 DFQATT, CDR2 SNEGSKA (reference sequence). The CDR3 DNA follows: TGCAGTGCTAGAGACCAAACTCGCTATGGCTACACCTTC. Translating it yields CSARDQTRYGYTF.

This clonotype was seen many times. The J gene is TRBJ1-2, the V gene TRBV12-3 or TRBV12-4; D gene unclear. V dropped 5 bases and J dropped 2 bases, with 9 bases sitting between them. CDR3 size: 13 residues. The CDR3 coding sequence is TGTGCCAGCAGTGTGGGCAGCAACTATGGCTACACCTTC. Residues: CASSVGSNYGYTF.

The CDR3: CASRRPELAGEQYF. The CDR3, as DNA: TGTGCCAGCAGAAGGCCGGAACTAGCGGGAGAGCAGTACTTC. The genes are TRBV2 and TRBJ2-7, with 10 bases aligning to TRBD2. The CDR3 contains 14 residues. Germline lookup yields CDR1 SNHLY and CDR2 FYNNEI. The V and J ends lost 6 bases and 7 bases, in that order; junction bases with no gene match: 9.

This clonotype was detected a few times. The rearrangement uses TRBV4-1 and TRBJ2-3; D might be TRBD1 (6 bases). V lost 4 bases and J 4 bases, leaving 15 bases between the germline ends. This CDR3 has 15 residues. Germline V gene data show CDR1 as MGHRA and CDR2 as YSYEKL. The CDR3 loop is CASSRSPTGADTQYF. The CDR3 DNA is TGCGCCAGCAGCCGATCCCCGACAGGCGCAGATACGCAGTATTTT.

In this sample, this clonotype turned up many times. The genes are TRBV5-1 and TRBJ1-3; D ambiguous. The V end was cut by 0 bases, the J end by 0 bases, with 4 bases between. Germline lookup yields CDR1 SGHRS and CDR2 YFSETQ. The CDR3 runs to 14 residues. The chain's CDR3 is CASSLADSGNTIYF. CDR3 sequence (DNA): TGCGCCAGCAGCTTGGCGGACTCTGGAAACACCATATATTTT.

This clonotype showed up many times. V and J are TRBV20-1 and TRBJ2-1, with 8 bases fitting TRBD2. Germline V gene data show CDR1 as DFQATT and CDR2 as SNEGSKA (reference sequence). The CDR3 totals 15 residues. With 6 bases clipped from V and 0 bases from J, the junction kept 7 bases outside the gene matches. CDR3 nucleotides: TGCAGTGCCATACTAGCGGCCAGCTCCTACAATGAGCAGTTCTTC. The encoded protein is CSAILAASSYNEQFF.

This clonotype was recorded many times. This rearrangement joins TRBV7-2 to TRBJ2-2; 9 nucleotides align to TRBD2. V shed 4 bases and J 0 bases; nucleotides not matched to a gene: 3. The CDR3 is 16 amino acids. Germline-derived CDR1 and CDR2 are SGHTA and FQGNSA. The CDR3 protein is CASSSVAGANTGELFF. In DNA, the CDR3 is TGTGCCAGCAGCTCGGTAGCGGGGGCGAACACCGGGGAGCTGTTTTTT.

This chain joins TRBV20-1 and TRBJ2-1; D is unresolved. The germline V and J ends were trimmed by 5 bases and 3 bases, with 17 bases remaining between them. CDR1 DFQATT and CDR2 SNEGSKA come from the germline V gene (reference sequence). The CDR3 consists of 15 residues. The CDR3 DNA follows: TGCAGTGCTGAACAATACAAACCTGGCTACAATGAGCAGTTCTTC. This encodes CSAEQYKPGYNEQFF.

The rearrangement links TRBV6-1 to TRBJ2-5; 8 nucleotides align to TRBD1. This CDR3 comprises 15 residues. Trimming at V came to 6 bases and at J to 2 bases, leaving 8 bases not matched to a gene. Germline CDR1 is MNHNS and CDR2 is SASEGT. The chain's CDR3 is CASSSPTGVQETQYF. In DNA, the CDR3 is TGTGCCAGCAGCAGCCCGACAGGGGTTCAAGAGACCCAGTACTTC.

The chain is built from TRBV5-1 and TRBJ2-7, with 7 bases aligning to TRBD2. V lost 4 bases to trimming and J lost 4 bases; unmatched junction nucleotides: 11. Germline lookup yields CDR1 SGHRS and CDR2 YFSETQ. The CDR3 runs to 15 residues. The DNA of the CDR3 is TGCGCCAGCAGCCTCGAACTAGCGCCCATTTACGAGCAGTACTTC. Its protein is CASSLELAPIYEQYF.

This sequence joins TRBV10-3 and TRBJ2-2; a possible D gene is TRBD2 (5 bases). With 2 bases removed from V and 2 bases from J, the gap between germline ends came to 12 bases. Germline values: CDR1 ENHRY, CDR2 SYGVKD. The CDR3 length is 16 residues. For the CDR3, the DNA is TGTGCCATCAGTGAGAAAGAGGGCTCAAACACCGGGGAGCTGTTTTTT. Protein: CAISEKEGSNTGELFF.

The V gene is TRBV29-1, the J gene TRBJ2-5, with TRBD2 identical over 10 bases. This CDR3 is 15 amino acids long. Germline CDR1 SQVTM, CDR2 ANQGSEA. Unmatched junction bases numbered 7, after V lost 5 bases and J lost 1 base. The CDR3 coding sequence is TGCAGCGTTCCCCGGACTAGCGGACTCCAAGAGACCCAGTACTTC. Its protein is CSVPRTSGLQETQYF.